This T cell receptor beta chain was recorded in a study of shared clonotypes between healthy human individuals (dated by TCRdb to 2018 to 2020). About the study as a whole: Three men and two women, aged 18 to 49 years, made up the cohort. To estimate repertoire size and how much clonotypes are shared between individuals, the study performed deep sequencing of blood TCR repertoires from roughly five healthy adults. Libraries were prepared and TCR repertoires were sequenced by different laboratories using diverse techniques, in order to increase sequencing depth and limit assay-specific biases. Each donor's leukapheresis produced roughly between roughly 0.85 and 10 billion PBMCs. What the work shows at the level of the full study, not this receptor alone: Sampling was restricted to blood, and TCR repertoires in tissue are likely to differ from TCR repertoires in blood. Based on pairwise subsampling, the degree of clonotype sharing among donors was expected to be affected by sequencing depth. Because the study included a small number of donors, the genetic and exposure-history diversity represented was limited.

TCR CDR3 regions were amplified from genomic DNA by multiplex PCR using the deep immunoSEQ assay. Extracted genomic DNA from each cell subset was spread evenly across all wells of several immunoSEQ 96-well plates, with each plate serving as a replicate. Each replicate PCR for unsorted PBMC received about 0.3 ug genomic DNA, equal to 30,000 or so T cell genomes. Unsorted PBMC genomic DNA was sequenced across ten immunoSEQ deep assay plates. The purified libraries were quantified using a Qubit 3.0 fluorometer, sized with a Bioanalyzer 2100, and then quantified again using the KAPA Library Quantification kit. Every immunoSEQ 96-well plate was sequenced on a separate single-read 150-cycle Illumina NextSeq 550 flow cell. The study's processing was this. Because the immunoSEQ output included only junctional sequences and no quality scores, the filtering could not be the same as the filtering used for full-length reads. Sequences were annotated with PyIR, a Python wrapper for IgBLAST v1.9, and V/J genes and CDR3 were assigned using IMGT germline references. Reads with weak V/J assignments (E-value above 1e-6), missing CDR3, stop codons, out-of-frame junctions, or ambiguous translated residues were removed. V3J clonotypes were defined by identical inferred V gene, J gene, and CDR3 amino acid sequence. Percentage overlap between repertoires was computed as shared unique clonotypes divided by the size of the smaller repertoire. Repertoire richness was assessed with RTK rarefaction, the Chao1 estimator, and Recon v2.1 estimates of unobserved clonotypes. As stored in TCRdb, this immuneACCESS dataset retains in-frame rearrangements with V and J assigned. A fraction of the clones does not appear; measured against another copy, unresolved V genes explain less than half of the discrepancy, and the remainder lacks a known reason. V and J calls plus clone size are reproduced from that table; the DNA served to infer D and trimming. The sample contains about 92,000 clones, approximately 44% of them found a single time. Less than 15% of the sample is in the top ten clones.

The donors were healthy, HIV-negative adults who had no recently reported acute infections or vaccinations. Every donor was a Caucasian adult living in Nashville, Tennessee, USA. In the unsorted samples, 70 million to 95 million PBMCs were counted, and genomic DNA was extracted using the QIAamp DNA Blood Mini kit. Blood was collected by leukapheresis, and PBMCs were isolated by Ficoll-Histopaque density gradient centrifugation and then cryopreserved in liquid nitrogen vapor phase. The germline V gene (reference sequence) gives CDR1 as SGHNT and CDR2 as YYREEE. The CDR3, cysteine through phenylalanine, is 16 amino acids long. Left in the record is the CDR3 DNA by itself, 48 bases read in frame from the first base. V is shortened by 2 bases, J by 0 bases, and the region joining them spans 14 bases. This clone came up a few times. Its target antigen remains unknown. No base quality information exists; no much larger clone differs at one position.

This sequence uses TRBV5-4 and TRBJ2-5; the D segment could be TRBD1, given 6 matching bases. Sequenced input: PBMCs. The sequence was obtained from a woman between 40 and 55 years old in good health. Some clones in this sample may be carry-over from other donors' samples. Here the CDR3 is given as CASSFWGRAYQETQYF. DNA sequence: TGTGCCAGCAGCTTTTGGGGGCGGGCGTACCAAGAGACCCAGTACTTC.